This T cell receptor beta chain comes out of a study of T cell changes during pregnancy in multiple sclerosis. CDR3 length: 12 amino acids. Germline V gene data show CDR1 as SGDLS and CDR2 as YYNGEE. Trimming shortened V by 5 bases and J by 8 bases, and 13 bases separated the two germline ends. The assay was immunoSEQ multiplex PCR, and TCRdb's table has in-frame clones only and misses some. The sample lists some 19,000 clones; about 90% were seen once. The sample in question was CD8+ T cells from peripheral blood mononuclear cells, obtained after pregnancy. The chain links TRBV9 to TRBJ1-2; TRBD1 is a possible D gene (5 bases). The sequence came from a female donor in good health, enrolled as a control in a pregnancy study. The CDR3 reads CASRGAGKGYTF. The CDR3 region has the DNA TGTGCCAGCAGAGGGGCAGGGAAAGGCTACACCTTC. The variable domain in full, completed from reference TRBV9 and TRBJ1-2, reads DSGVTQTPKHLITATGQRVTLRCSPRSGDLSVYWYQQSLDQGLQFLIQYYNGEERAKGNILERFSAQQFPDLHSELNLSSLELGDSALYFCASRGAGKGYTFGSGTRLTVV.